Presented here are 10 T cell receptor beta chains from one specimen sequenced in a study of T cells after yellow fever vaccination. One entry per CDR3 protein results from TCRdb running MiXCR on the 5' RACE reads. The table lists 100,000 to 150,000 distinct CDR3 sequences, roughly 9% of them singletons. The sample was CD8+ T cells sorted from PBMCs, taken on the day of the yellow fever booster vaccination. The source is a man aged 18 to 30 who received the YFV17D yellow fever vaccine.

The rearrangement links TRBV20-1 to TRBJ2-3; D not certain. The germline CDR1 and CDR2 sequences are DFQATT and SNEGSKA (reference sequence). Trimming pared 3 bases from V and 6 bases from J, leaving 16 bases between. The CDR3 length is 14 residues. The CDR3 here is CSARRGPFDDTQYF. CDR3 bases: TGCAGTGCTAGGCGTGGACCTTTCGACGATACGCAGTATTTT.

This clonotype was counted many times. The CDR3: CASSQGGGLQETQYF. The CDR3 DNA reads as TGCGCCAGCAGCCAAGGCGGAGGCCTCCAGGAGACCCAGTACTTC. V is TRBV4-3 and J is TRBJ2-5, with a possible D match to TRBD2 (5 bases). The CDR3 totals 15 residues. The germline V gene has CDR1 LGHNA and CDR2 YSLEER. V was pared by 1 base and J by 5 bases, with 14 bases between.

This clonotype has a handful of counts. This chain joins TRBV29-1 and TRBJ2-7; no reliable D call. V lost 5 bases to trimming and J lost 3 bases, with 11 bases between them. The germline gives CDR1 SQVTM, CDR2 ANQGSEA. CDR3 length: 12 amino acids. This chain's CDR3 is CSVFNAHYEQYF. The CDR3 DNA follows: TGCAGCGTTTTTAACGCTCACTACGAGCAGTACTTC.

The table lists this clonotype with many counts. This rearrangement joins TRBV6-5 to TRBJ2-2; D unresolved. This CDR3 has 14 amino acids. V was trimmed by 0 bases and J by 6 bases, leaving 8 bases between them. The germline V gene has CDR1 MNHEY and CDR2 SVGAGI. The CDR3 protein is CASSYSPKAGELFF. CDR3 nucleotides: TGTGCCAGCAGTTACTCCCCGAAGGCCGGGGAGCTGTTTTTT.

The sample holds a few counts of this clonotype. This chain connects TRBV6-5 to TRBJ2-3; D is possibly TRBD1 (6 bases). The CDR3 loop spans 15 amino acids. Germline lookup yields CDR1 MNHEY and CDR2 SVGAGI. V lost 0 bases and J 3 bases, leaving 10 bases between the germline ends. The CDR3 bases are TGTGCCAGCAGTTACTCGGACAGTCCAACAGATACGCAGTATTTT. It specifies CASSYSDSPTDTQYF.

This clonotype showed up just a few times. The chain recombines TRBV7-9 with TRBJ1-5, with a possible D match to TRBD1 (5 bases). V gave up 5 bases and J gave up 1 base, with 12 bases separating them. Germline-derived CDR1 and CDR2 are SEHNR and FQNEAQ (reference sequence). The CDR3 sequence is 15 residues long. Written as DNA, the CDR3 is TGTGCCAGCAGCCAGGGACCGATAAGCAATCAGCCCCAGCATTTT. Its protein product is CASSQGPISNQPQHF.

This clonotype showed up just a few times. The chain joins TRBV20-1 to TRBJ2-7, with TRBD2 identical over 7 bases. Germline assignment: CDR1 DFQATT and CDR2 SNEGSKA (reference sequence). This CDR3 has 14 residues. Trimming removed 3 bases from V and 0 bases from J; junction bases left unmatched: 5. CDR3: CSASAGELSYEQYV. The DNA for the CDR3 is TGCAGTGCTAGTGCGGGGGAACTCTCCTACGAGCAGTACGTC.

This clonotype was seen only a few times. The V call is TRBV7-6, the J call TRBJ1-1, with TRBD1 matching over 10 bases. The length of the CDR3 is 18 residues. Germline V CDR1 and CDR2: SGHVS, FNYEAQ. J gave up 0 bases and V 2 bases, and 9 bases lay outside the gene matches. The CDR3 is CASSLRVGTGDMNTEAFF. CDR3 nucleotide sequence: TGTGCCAGCAGCTTACGCGTCGGGACAGGGGATATGAACACTGAAGCTTTCTTT.

The V and J genes are TRBV20-1 and TRBJ1-1; D unresolved. Trimming took 0 bases from V and 6 from J, leaving 8 bases between them. CDR3 length: 12 amino acids. CDR1 DFQATT and CDR2 SNEGSKA come from the germline V gene (reference sequence). The CDR3 loop reads CSARDLGAEAFF. In DNA form, the CDR3 reads TGCAGTGCTAGAGATCTAGGAGCTGAAGCTTTCTTT.

This clonotype was seen repeatedly, ten times or more. The rearrangement joins TRBV6-2 or TRBV6-3 to TRBJ1-1; D remains unclear. V dropped 0 bases and J dropped 6 bases, with 11 bases sitting between them. CDR3 length: 14 residues. The germline gives CDR1 MNHEY, CDR2 SVGEGT. The CDR3 coding sequence is TGTGCCAGCAGTTACTCGTGGGGAACATCTGAAGCTTTCTTT. This gives the protein CASSYSWGTSEAFF.